The rows below give T cell receptor beta chains drawn from one sample of a study of cytomegalovirus exposure and HLA in healthy donors. Sequencing was performed with immunoSEQ multiplex PCR; in TCRdb, only in-frame clones are kept and a portion is missing. The sample gives 150,000 or so clones, more than 65% of which show up once; 1.3% is in the top ten. The specimen was PBMCs. Receptors originate from a man aged 25-45 years in good health and CMV-seronegative. Each CDR3 is given with its conserved first and last residue. The D gene is left open where the match is weak. Clone size is stated in some rows and not others, as once, few, many or a class when expanded.

D,J,V,size,CDR3,DNA
-,TRBJ2-4,TRBV15,-,CATSRDPGEGNIQYF,TGTGCCACCAGCAGAGATCCAGGGGAAGGAAACATTCAGTACTTC
TRBD2,TRBJ2-7,TRBV5-6,-,CASSSLGGRYSYEQYF,TGTGCCAGCAGCTCCCTCGGGGGGAGATACTCCTACGAGCAGTACTTC
-,TRBJ1-5,TRBV5-1,-,CASSLGTASNQPQHF,TGCGCCAGCAGCTTGGGGACAGCAAGCAATCAGCCCCAGCATTTT
TRBD1,TRBJ1-5,TRBV6-6,-,CASSYPGQGNQPQHF,TGTGCCAGCAGTTACCCGGGACAGGGTAATCAGCCCCAGCATTTT
TRBD1,TRBJ1-5,TRBV27,-,CASSRLTGEPYSNQPQHF,TGTGCCAGCAGTCGACTCACAGGGGAGCCTTATAGCAATCAGCCCCAGCATTTT
TRBD1,TRBJ1-6,TRBV10-3,-,CAIGQGNSPLHF,TGTGCCATTGGACAGGGGAATTCACCCCTCCACTTT
-,TRBJ2-2,TRBV29-1,-,CSVEDGGRSVAGELFF,TGCAGCGTTGAAGATGGTGGGAGGAGCGTCGCCGGGGAGCTGTTTTTT
TRBD1,TRBJ2-3,TRBV9,once,CASSPRRTGDVRDTQYF,TGTGCCAGCAGCCCCCGAAGGACAGGGGACGTCAGAGATACGCAGTATTTT
-,TRBJ2-1,TRBV27,-,CAILRARVVNEQFF,TGTGCCATCCTGAGGGCTCGAGTGGTCAATGAGCAGTTCTTC
-,TRBJ1-2,TRBV7-2,once,CASSLVADSYGYTF,TGTGCCAGCAGCTTAGTAGCAGACAGCTATGGCTACACCTTC
TRBD2,TRBJ2-3,TRBV27,-,CASSGLAGGTDTQYF,TGTGCCAGCAGCGGACTAGCGGGAGGGACAGATACGCAGTATTTT
-,TRBJ1-2,TRBV19,-,CASNRQDYGYTF,TGTGCCAGTAATAGACAAGACTATGGCTACACCTTC
-,TRBJ1-4,TRBV19,-,CASGRSANEKLFF,TGTGCCAGTGGGCGTAGCGCCAATGAAAAACTGTTTTTT
-,TRBJ2-7,TRBV19,-,CASSISIGRGQYF,TGTGCCAGTAGTATTAGTATAGGGCGGGGGCAGTACTTC
TRBD2,TRBJ2-7,TRBV28,-,CASRLLAGVREQYF,TGTGCCAGCAGATTACTAGCGGGGGTACGCGAGCAGTACTTC
TRBD1,TRBJ2-2,TRBV28,once,CASSYPRTGNTGELFF,TGTGCCAGCAGTTACCCACGGACAGGGAACACCGGGGAGCTGTTTTTT
TRBD1,TRBJ1-2,TRBV30,-,CAWDRESGYTF,TGTGCCTGGGACAGGGAATCCGGCTACACCTTC
TRBD1,TRBJ2-7,TRBV5-4,-,CASSLGQGAYEQYF,TGTGCCAGCAGCCTAGGACAGGGTGCCTACGAGCAGTACTTC
TRBD2,TRBJ2-1,TRBV9,-,CASSQEDSGGASTYNEQFF,TGTGCCAGCAGCCAAGAGGATAGCGGGGGGGCCTCGACCTACAATGAGCAGTTCTTC
TRBD2,TRBJ2-5,TRBV4-3,-,CASSQGVAGDQETQYF,TGCGCCAGCAGCCAAGGTGTAGCGGGGGACCAAGAGACCCAGTACTTC
TRBD2,TRBJ2-1,TRBV7-9,-,CASSQRPGGEYNHNEQFF,TGTGCCAGCAGCCAGCGCCCGGGGGGGGAGTACAATCACAATGAGCAGTTCTTC
-,TRBJ1-1,TRBV30,-,CAWGGRTEAFF,TGTGCCTGGGGGGGGAGGACTGAAGCTTTCTTT
TRBD1,TRBJ1-3,TRBV30,-,CAWSVGQGNTIYF,TGTGCCTGGAGTGTGGGACAGGGAAACACCATATATTTT
-,TRBJ2-2,TRBV11-2,few,CASSLVGGPNTGELFF,TGTGCCAGCAGCTTAGTCGGGGGGCCCAACACCGGGGAGCTGTTTTTT
-,TRBJ1-5,TRBV7-2,-,CASSLGQFSNQPQHF,TGTGCCAGCAGCTTAGGTCAGTTTAGCAATCAGCCCCAGCATTTT
TRBD1,TRBJ2-7,TRBV4-1,-,CASSWDRGYYEQYF,TGCGCCAGCAGCTGGGACAGGGGATACTACGAGCAGTACTTC
-,TRBJ1-2,TRBV5-1,once,CASSHQTEANYGYTF,TGCGCCAGCAGCCACCAGACAGAAGCTAACTATGGCTACACCTTC
-,TRBJ2-3,TRBV7-8,-,CASSPSSRRGTDTQYF,TGTGCCAGCAGCCCATCTTCTAGGAGAGGCACAGATACGCAGTATTTT
TRBD2,TRBJ2-2,TRBV30,-,CAWSGIFVRTSGSGTGELFF,TGTGCCTGGAGTGGAATTTTCGTTAGGACTAGCGGGAGTGGCACCGGGGAGCTGTTTTTT
-,TRBJ1-1,TRBV4-3,-,CASSHPDRNTEAFF,TGCGCCAGCAGCCACCCGGACAGGAACACTGAAGCTTTCTTT
TRBD1,TRBJ1-4,TRBV25-1,-,CASSAQTGPNEKLFF,TGTGCCAGCAGTGCCCAGACAGGGCCTAATGAAAAACTGTTTTTT
TRBD1,TRBJ2-5,TRBV18,-,CASSRDRQETQYF,TGTGCCAGCTCACGGGACAGGCAAGAGACCCAGTACTTC
-,TRBJ1-6,TRBV5-1,once,CASSPRPGLGSPLHF,TGCGCCAGCAGCCCCCGACCGGGGTTAGGTTCACCCCTCCACTTT
TRBD1,TRBJ1-6,TRBV13,few,CASRTDRRFSSSYNSPLHF,TGTGCCAGCAGGACGGACAGGCGATTCTCGAGCTCCTATAATTCACCCCTCCACTTT
-,TRBJ2-1,TRBV7-9,-,CASSLGAYSYNEQFF,TGTGCCAGCAGCTTAGGAGCTTACTCCTACAATGAGCAGTTCTTC
TRBD2,TRBJ2-2,TRBV7-9,-,CASSPGTSGRAGELFF,TGTGCCAGCAGCCCCGGGACTAGCGGGAGGGCCGGGGAGCTGTTTTTT